These 6 T cell receptor beta chains came from one sample sequenced in a study of T cell responses to AZD1222 COVID-19 vaccine. The table came from immunoSEQ multiplex PCR; TCRdb's copy has only in-frame clones and leaves some out. The profile shows 150,000 to 200,000 clones, around 90% of them singletons. Sequencing used peripheral blood, obtained 28 days after the second AZD1222 dose. The receptors shown here come from an adult who received the AZD1222 COVID-19 vaccine.

The rearrangement joins TRBV7-9 to TRBJ2-3; D is perhaps TRBD2 (5 bases). Germline values: CDR1 SEHNR, CDR2 FQNEAQ (reference sequence). This CDR3 has 16 amino acids. Trimming removed 4 bases from V and 5 bases from J, with 19 bases in between. In DNA form, the CDR3 reads TGTGCCAGCAGCTCGAAGGTTCTCACCGAGGGAGATACGCAGTATTTT. Residues: CASSSKVLTEGDTQYF.

The chain joins TRBV13 to TRBJ2-2, with 9 bases lining up with TRBD2. V trimming: 5 bases; J trimming: 7 bases; junction bases outside the gene matches: 11. The CDR3 covers 16 residues. Per the germline V gene, CDR1 is PRHDT and CDR2 is FYEKMQ (reference sequence). DNA of the CDR3: TGTGCCAGCAGCGTCCCTAGCGGGGCTCATGGCGGGGAGCTGTTTTTT. This encodes CASSVPSGAHGGELFF.

The rearrangement links TRBV7-3 to TRBJ2-3; the D call may be TRBD1 or TRBD2 (6 bases each). Trimming pared 8 bases from V and 5 bases from J, leaving 8 bases between. CDR1 and CDR2 (germline): SGHTA, FQGTGA. The CDR3 covers 11 residues. The CDR3: CASGGGDTQYF. CDR3 DNA sequence: TGTGCCAGCGGAGGGGGAGATACGCAGTATTTT. The full variable domain, its missing parts supplied by reference TRBV7-3 and TRBJ2-3, is GAGVSQTPSNKVTEKGKYVELRCDPISGHTALYWYRQSLGQGPEFLIYFQGTGAADDSGLPNDRFFAVRPEGSVSTLKIQRTERGDSAVYLCASGGGDTQYFGPGTRLTVL.

Only a few counts were recorded for this clone. The chain has TRBV4-1 and TRBJ2-5; TRBD2 is a possible D gene (7 bases). This CDR3 contains 15 residues. V gave up 1 base and J gave up 2 bases, with 11 bases separating them. The germline V gene has CDR1 MGHRA and CDR2 YSYEKL. CDR3 in DNA: TGCGCCAGCAGCCAAGTGGCGGGGGCTCAAGAGACCCAGTACTTC. This sequence encodes CASSQVAGAQETQYF.

The chain recombines TRBV2 with TRBJ1-5, with D possibly being TRBD1 (5 bases). CDR3 length equals 14 residues. Germline CDR1 is SNHLY and CDR2 is FYNNEI. V was pared by 8 bases and J by 2 bases, with 13 bases between. CDR3 in DNA: TGTGCCAGCTCAATGGGGGATCGCAATCAGCCCCAGCATTTT. Amino acid sequence: CASSMGDRNQPQHF.

The rearrangement links TRBV6-8 to TRBJ1-1; D is possibly TRBD1 (5 bases). The germline CDR1 and CDR2 sequences are MNHGY and SAAAGT. This CDR3 contains 12 residues. CDR3 sequence: CGGAGLGFVAFF. The CDR3 DNA follows: TGTGGCGGGGCTGGCCTAGGATTTGTGGCTTTCTTT.